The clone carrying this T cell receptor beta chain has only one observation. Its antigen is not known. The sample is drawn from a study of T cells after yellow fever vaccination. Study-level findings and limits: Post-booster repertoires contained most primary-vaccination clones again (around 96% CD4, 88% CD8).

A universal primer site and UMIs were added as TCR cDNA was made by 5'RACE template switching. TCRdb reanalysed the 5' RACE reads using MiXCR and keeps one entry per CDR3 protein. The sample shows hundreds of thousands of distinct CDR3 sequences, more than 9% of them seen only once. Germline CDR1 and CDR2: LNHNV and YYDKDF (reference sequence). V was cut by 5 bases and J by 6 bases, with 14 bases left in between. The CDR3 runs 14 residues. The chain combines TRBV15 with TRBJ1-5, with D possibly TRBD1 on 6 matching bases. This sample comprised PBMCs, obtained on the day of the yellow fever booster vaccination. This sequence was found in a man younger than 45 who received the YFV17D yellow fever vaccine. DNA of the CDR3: TGTGCCACCAGCGGGACATGGAGTCGTCAGCCCCAGCATTTT. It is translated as CATSGTWSRQPQHF.